A single sample is the source of the 19 T cell receptor beta chains below, sequenced in a study of T cell responses to AZD1222 COVID-19 vaccine (dated by TCRdb to the early 2020s). This specimen's time point label, per the study, means: baseline before first vaccination. The protocol used for the library was the immunoSEQ multiplex PCR assay. TCRdb stores this immuneACCESS table with in-frame sequences only. Part of the clones is absent; in the studies checked, under half of the shortfall reflects unresolved V genes, and no reason is known for the rest. The sample table lists some 140,000 clones, 80% to 90% of them with a count of one. The ten largest clones add up to about 1.9% of the sample. Sequencing used peripheral blood, obtained on day 0 of AZD1222 vaccination. The source of these receptors is an adult in good health.

This clone showed up just a few times. The chain recombines TRBV10-3 with TRBJ1-5; tentatively, D is TRBD1 (5 bases). Germline V lookup: CDR1 ENHRY, CDR2 SYGVKD. This CDR3 comprises 12 residues. Trimming left V 10 bases short and J 7 bases short, with 14 bases between. DNA for the CDR3: TGTGCCACCCAAGCGGGGCGACAGCCCCAGCATTTT. Translated, it gives CATQAGRQPQHF.

The V and J genes are TRBV28 and TRBJ1-2; the D gene is possibly TRBD1 (6 bases). V lost 2 bases and J 6 bases, leaving 13 bases between the germline ends. This CDR3 comprises 14 residues. The V gene's germline CDR1 is MDHEN and CDR2 SYDVKM. The chain's CDR3 is CASSLRGGANGYTF. CDR3 bases: TGTGCCAGCAGTTTACGTGGGGGCGCCAATGGCTACACCTTC.

The chain joins TRBV12-3 or TRBV12-4 to TRBJ1-2, with D perhaps matching TRBD1 (5 bases). Trimming stripped 5 bases from V and 3 bases from J, with 10 bases between. The CDR3 has 13 residues. CDR3 amino acids: CASSLGRDYGYTF. The CDR3 coding sequence is TGTGCCAGCAGTCTGGGCAGGGACTATGGCTACACCTTC.

The chain couples TRBV11-2 to TRBJ1-1; tentative D call: TRBD1 (6 bases). The V end was cut by 5 bases, the J end by 1 base, with 14 bases between. CDR1 is SGHAT, CDR2 FQNNGV, per germline. The length of the CDR3 is 15 residues. DNA for the CDR3: TGTGCCAGCAGCCAGGGACAATTGCGGAACACTGAAGCTTTCTTT. Translated, it gives CASSQGQLRNTEAFF.

This chain connects TRBV30 to TRBJ1-2, with 8 bases lining up with TRBD1. This CDR3 is 13 amino acids long. CDR1 GTSNPN and CDR2 SVGIG come from the germline V gene (reference sequence). V shed 3 bases, J shed 8 bases, and the junction held 8 bases outside the gene matches. The CDR3 loop reads CAWSHRGGRGYTF. The CDR3, as DNA: TGTGCCTGGAGCCACAGGGGGGGGAGAGGCTACACCTTC. The variable domain in full, completed from reference TRBV30 and TRBJ1-2, reads SQTIHQWPATLVQPVGSPLSLECTVEGTSNPNLYWYRQAAGRGLQLLFYSVGIGQISSEVPQNLSASRPQDRQFILSSKKLLLSDSGFYLCAWSHRGGRGYTFGSGTRLTVV.

V is TRBV19 and J is TRBJ1-5; D remains unclear. CDR3 length: 13 residues. Trimming stripped 5 bases from V and 1 base from J, with 6 bases between. In germline, CDR1 is LNHDA, CDR2 SQIVND (reference sequence). The CDR3 is CASSSQSNQPQHF. The CDR3 coding sequence is TGTGCCAGTAGTTCACAGAGCAATCAGCCCCAGCATTTT. The whole variable domain, filled in from reference TRBV19 and TRBJ1-5, reads DGGITQSPKYLFRKEGQNVTLSCEQNLNHDAMYWYRQDPGQGLRLIYYSQIVNDFQKGDIAEGYSVSREKKESFPLTVTSAQKNPTAFYLCASSSQSNQPQHFGDGTRLSIL.

This chain joins TRBV10-2 and TRBJ2-3, with a weak D call TRBD1 (7 bases). This CDR3 region has 14 residues. Germline loops: CDR1 WSHSY, CDR2 SAAADI. Trimming took 7 bases from V and 0 from J, leaving 11 bases between them. CDR3 coding DNA: TGCGCCAGCACGGAGGGGGCGAGCACAGATACGCAGTATTTT. Its protein is CASTEGASTDTQYF.

In the case of this clone: Other nucleotide sequences from this sample produce the same CDR3. The chain couples TRBV10-3 to TRBJ1-5; D is possibly TRBD1 (5 bases). Germline V gene lookup returns CDR1 ENHRY and CDR2 SYGVKD. The CDR3 contains 14 residues. V lost 0 bases and J lost 4, with 7 bases in between. CDR3 loop: CAISESGGNQPQHF. The CDR3 DNA reads as TGTGCCATCAGTGAGTCGGGGGGTAATCAGCCCCAGCATTTT.

This chain uses TRBV20-1 with TRBJ2-7; no definite D call. The germline V and J ends were trimmed by 5 bases and 6 bases, with 5 bases remaining between them. The germline V gene has CDR1 DFQATT and CDR2 SNEGSKA (reference sequence). This CDR3 region has 9 residues. Written as DNA, the CDR3 is TGCAGTGCTTCAGGCGAGCAGTACTTC. Translated: CSASGEQYF.

The chain combines TRBV6-5 with TRBJ2-7; TRBD1 might be the D (6 bases). CDR1 MNHEY and CDR2 SVGAGI come from the germline V gene. Trimming removed 1 base at V and 1 base at J, with 14 bases between. CDR3 size: 16 residues. Here the CDR3 reads CASSYFTGFSSYEQYF. In DNA form, the CDR3 reads TGTGCCAGCAGTTACTTCACAGGGTTCTCGTCCTACGAGCAGTACTTC.

The rearrangement joins TRBV10-3 to TRBJ1-1, with TRBD1 matching over 12 bases. Germline V gene data show CDR1 as ENHRY and CDR2 as SYGVKD. The CDR3 is 16 residues long. J was trimmed by 4 bases and V by 7 bases; bases with no gene match: 10. CDR3 protein: CAITARGGQGATEAFF. CDR3 DNA sequence: TGTGCCATCACAGCTAGGGGGGGACAGGGGGCCACTGAAGCTTTCTTT.

This rearrangement joins TRBV19 to TRBJ1-4; D unclear. Germline loops: CDR1 LNHDA, CDR2 SQIVND (reference sequence). V lost 1 base and J 12 bases, leaving 12 bases between the germline ends. The CDR3 is 13 amino acids. The CDR3 DNA follows: TGTGCCAGTAGTATAGGAGGGCGGGCGGAACTGTTTTTT. This gives the protein CASSIGGRAELFF.

In this sample, this clone turned up once. The V and J genes are TRBV9 and TRBJ2-5; D perhaps matches TRBD2 (5 bases). The CDR3 has 13 amino acids. From germline, CDR1 is SGDLS and CDR2 YYNGEE. Trimming took 4 bases from V and 4 from J, leaving 11 bases between them. CDR3 coding DNA: TGTGCCAGCAGCTTAGACTATCCAGAGACCCAGTACTTC. Amino acid sequence: CASSLDYPETQYF.

This rearrangement joins TRBV2 to TRBJ2-1, with 7 bases lining up with TRBD1. The CDR3 runs to 14 residues. The germline V gene encodes CDR1 SNHLY and CDR2 FYNNEI. The trim removed 7 bases at V and 10 bases at J, leaving 13 bases unmatched. In DNA, the CDR3 is TGTGCCAGCAAGCAGGGGGTTGGGCGAGGAGAGCAGTTCTTC. Translation gives CASKQGVGRGEQFF.

The V gene is TRBV3-1 (or the pseudogene TRBV3-2), the J gene TRBJ1-3; 8 bases fit TRBD1. The germline V gene encodes CDR1 LGHDT and CDR2 YNNKEL (reference sequence). CDR3 size: 16 residues. J lost 0 bases, V lost 3 bases, and 4 bases had no gene match. CDR3 sequence (DNA): TGTGCCAGCAGCCAGTCAGGGGGCTTCTCTGGAAACACCATATATTTT. This codes for CASSQSGGFSGNTIYF.

V gene TRBV29-1 combines with J gene TRBJ1-1; 7 nucleotides line up with TRBD1. The germline V gene has CDR1 SQVTM and CDR2 ANQGSEA. The CDR3 length is 13 residues. The junction had 8 bases not matched to a gene; V was cut back by 6 bases and J by 4 bases. DNA of the CDR3: TGCAGCGTGGATTTGACAGGGCTCACTGAAGCTTTCTTT. It translates to CSVDLTGLTEAFF.

This chain connects TRBV15 to TRBJ1-5, with a weak D call TRBD1 (5 bases). Germline assignment: CDR1 LNHNV and CDR2 YYDKDF (reference sequence). V shed 0 bases and J shed 5 bases, with 11 bases lying between them. This CDR3 spans 15 amino acids. In nucleotides, the CDR3 is TGTGCCACCAGCAGAGAAGGGGCAGCGGATCAGCCCCAGCATTTT. Translated: CATSREGAADQPQHF.

The V gene is TRBV19, the J gene TRBJ1-5; TRBD1 matches at 9 bases. CDR3 size: 16 residues. The germline V gene encodes CDR1 LNHDA and CDR2 SQIVND (reference sequence). V was clipped by 5 bases and J by 2 bases; unmatched bases: 7. The CDR3 DNA reads TGTGCCAGTAGTTCGGTGGACAGGGGAGGCAATCAGCCCCAGCATTTT. Protein sequence: CASSSVDRGGNQPQHF.

This rearrangement joins TRBV12-3 or TRBV12-4 to TRBJ1-2; 7 bases fit TRBD1. Germline trimming cut 9 bases from V and 4 bases from J; bases unmatched to any gene: 8. The CDR3 is 13 residues long. The CDR3 sequence is CASKRTGRYGYTF. In DNA form, the CDR3 reads TGTGCCAGTAAGAGGACAGGCCGCTATGGCTACACCTTC.